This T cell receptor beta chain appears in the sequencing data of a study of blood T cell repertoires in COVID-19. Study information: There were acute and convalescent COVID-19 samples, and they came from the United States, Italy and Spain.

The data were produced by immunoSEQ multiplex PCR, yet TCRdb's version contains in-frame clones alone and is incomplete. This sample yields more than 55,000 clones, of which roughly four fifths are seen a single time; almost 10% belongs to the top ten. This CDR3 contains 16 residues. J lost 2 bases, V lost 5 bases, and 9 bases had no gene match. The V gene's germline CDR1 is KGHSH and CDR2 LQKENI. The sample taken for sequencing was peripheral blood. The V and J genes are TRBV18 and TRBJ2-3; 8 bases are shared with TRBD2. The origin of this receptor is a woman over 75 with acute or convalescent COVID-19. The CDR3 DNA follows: TGTGCCAGCTCAAGTTTTTCGACTAGCGACACAGATACGCAGTATTTT. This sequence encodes CASSSFSTSDTDTQYF.